Listed here are 18 T cell receptor beta chains from one sample, sequenced in a study of blood T cell repertoires in COVID-19. The method was immunoSEQ multiplex PCR; TCRdb's version includes in-frame clones alone and lacks a portion of them. This table has around 150,000 clones, under 90% appearing once. Sequencing was performed on peripheral blood. These receptors were taken from an older woman with active or convalescent COVID-19.

About this clone: Other nucleotide sequences from this sample produce the same CDR3. J is TRBJ2-1 and V is TRBV7-8; no reliable D call. Trimming took off 4 bases at V and 0 bases at J, with 10 bases between the two ends. Germline loops: CDR1 SGHVS, CDR2 FQNEAQ. This CDR3 comprises 15 residues. CDR3 amino acids: CASSSTGSSYNEQFF. In DNA form, the CDR3 reads TGTGCCAGCAGCTCAACTGGTAGCTCCTACAATGAGCAGTTCTTC.

This chain joins TRBV28 and TRBJ1-1; D is unresolved. Between the trimmed V and J ends, which lost 5 bases and 1 base, there was a span of 14 bases. The germline gives CDR1 MDHEN, CDR2 SYDVKM. This CDR3 spans 15 amino acids. The CDR3 DNA reads TGTGCCAGCAGTCTCGATATGCGTGGGAACACTGAAGCTTTCTTT. It is translated as CASSLDMRGNTEAFF.

CDR3 in DNA: TGTGCCAGCAGCTTCCGGACACAGGATGACAATGAGCAGTTCTTC. Amino acids: CASSFRTQDDNEQFF. This sequence joins TRBV5-4 and TRBJ2-1, with TRBD1 as a possible D gene (5 bases). This CDR3 comprises 15 residues. Deletions cut 2 bases from V and 5 bases from J, with 14 bases between. Germline loops: CDR1 SGHNT, CDR2 YYREEE (reference sequence).

The rearrangement links TRBV5-1 to TRBJ1-4; weak D call: TRBD1 (5 bases). CDR3 length: 17 residues. Between the trimmed V and J ends, which lost 2 bases and 7 bases, there was a span of 21 bases. Germline V gives CDR1 SGHRS, CDR2 YFSETQ. The CDR3 is CASSFLDLGRGGEKLFF. Written as DNA, the CDR3 is TGCGCCAGCAGCTTCCTGGACCTGGGGCGAGGTGGTGAAAAACTGTTTTTT.

This clone came up once. The genes are TRBV10-2 and TRBJ2-1; 8 nucleotides agree with TRBD2. Germline V CDR1 and CDR2: WSHSY, SAAADI. CDR3 length equals 17 residues. V lost 0 bases, J lost 1 base, and 5 bases stayed unmatched. Here the CDR3 reads CASSESWAGGSYNEQFF. The CDR3 DNA follows: TGCGCCAGCAGTGAGTCGTGGGCGGGGGGTTCCTACAATGAGCAGTTCTTC.

The V gene is TRBV14, the J gene TRBJ2-2; TRBD2 agrees at 8 bases. The CDR3 has 15 residues. CDR1 is SGHDN, CDR2 FVKESK, per germline. V trimming: 4 bases; J trimming: 7 bases; junction bases outside the gene matches: 8. The CDR3 bases are TGTGCCAGCAGCCCCCGGGGGGGGACCGGCGGGGAGCTGTTTTTT. It is translated as CASSPRGGTGGELFF.

This clone was detected once. The chain couples TRBV19 to TRBJ1-2; 10 nucleotides line up with TRBD1. This CDR3 comprises 17 residues. The germline CDR1 and CDR2 sequences are LNHDA and SQIVND (reference sequence). Unmatched junction bases numbered 10, after V lost 6 bases and J lost 0 bases. CDR3 sequence: CASSLGQGEYPNYGYTF. DNA of the CDR3: TGTGCCAGTAGCCTTGGACAGGGGGAATATCCTAACTATGGCTACACCTTC.

The gene calls are TRBV7-2 and TRBJ1-5; possible D gene TRBD1, 5 bases. The CDR3 consists of 15 residues. With 6 bases removed from V and 3 bases from J, the gap between germline ends came to 15 bases. Germline V gene data show CDR1 as SGHTA and CDR2 as FQGNSA. CDR3 bases: TGTGCCAGCAGTATTGTCGGGGGTCCCAATCAGCCCCAGCATTTT. This sequence encodes CASSIVGGPNQPQHF.

Details on this clone: Other DNA sequences in this specimen translate into the identical CDR3. The CDR3 nucleotides are TGTGCCAGCAGCTTAGTCCAATACTCAAACATTCAGTACTTC. Translating gives CASSLVQYSNIQYF. The gene calls are TRBV11-2 and TRBJ2-4, with D unclear. This CDR3 contains 14 residues. Trimming took 1 base from V and 6 from J, leaving 10 bases between them. Germline-derived CDR1 and CDR2 are SGHAT and FQNNGV.

The CDR3 sequence: CASSLEGQGNSPLHF. CDR3 DNA: TGTGCCAGCAGTTTGGAGGGACAGGGGAATTCACCCCTCCACTTT. The chain couples TRBV6-6 to TRBJ1-6; 10 bases are a match to TRBD1. Trimming took 4 bases from V and 7 from J; bases not matched to a gene: 4. The CDR3 loop spans 15 amino acids. The germline V gene has CDR1 MNHNY and CDR2 SVGAGI (reference sequence).

The chain carries TRBV2 and TRBJ1-2, with a tentative D call TRBD1 (6 bases). V lost 6 bases and J lost 8, with 13 bases in between. Germline CDR1 SNHLY, CDR2 FYNNEI. The length of the CDR3 is 12 residues. Here the CDR3 reads CASREQGRGYTF. As DNA, the CDR3 is TGTGCCAGCAGAGAACAGGGTCGCGGCTACACCTTC.

This chain uses TRBV9 with TRBJ1-1; no clear D gene. Trimming removed 7 bases from V and 2 bases from J, with 15 bases in between. The length of the CDR3 is 14 residues. Germline assignment: CDR1 SGDLS and CDR2 YYNGEE. The CDR3 sequence is CASSQYYDNTEAFF. CDR3 sequence (DNA): TGTGCCAGCTCCCAATACTATGACAACACTGAAGCTTTCTTT.

V usage is TRBV5-5 and J usage is TRBJ1-5; TRBD1 agrees at 7 bases. This CDR3 has 13 residues. V shed 4 bases, J shed 12 bases, and the junction held 10 bases outside the gene matches. From germline, CDR1 is SGHKS and CDR2 YYEKEE (reference sequence). The DNA for the CDR3 is TGTGCCAGCAGCCTACTCGGGACAGTACACCAGCATTTT. Translated: CASSLLGTVHQHF. The full variable domain, completed using reference TRBV5-5 and TRBJ1-5, is DAGVTQSPTHLIKTRGQQVTLRCSPISGHKSVSWYQQVLGQGPQFIFQYYEKEERGRGNFPDRFSARQFPNYSSELNVNALLLGDSALYLCASSLLGTVHQHFGDGTRLSIL.

The chain couples TRBV7-9 to TRBJ1-4, with D unclear. The ends were cut back, 3 bases at V and 4 bases at J, with 15 bases in the middle. CDR1 and CDR2 (germline): SEHNR, FQNEAQ (reference sequence). CDR3 length equals 16 residues. Here the CDR3 reads CASSFSLGGNNEKLFF. The CDR3 nucleotides are TGTGCCAGCAGCTTCTCACTTGGCGGCAATAATGAAAAACTGTTTTTT.

This chain joins TRBV11-2 and TRBJ2-3; possibly TRBD2 for D (6 bases). Germline CDR1 and CDR2: SGHAT and FQNNGV. The V gene lost 3 bases and the J gene lost 1 base, with 14 bases spanning the gap. The CDR3 runs 16 residues. The CDR3 DNA reads TGTGCCAGCAGCTTGGCCGTCGGAGGGGGCACAGATACGCAGTATTTT. Its protein is CASSLAVGGGTDTQYF.

The CDR3, as DNA: TGTGCCAGCAGCTCACCCCGTGGGGGCAGGGATACTGAAGCTTTCTTT. Its translation: CASSSPRGGRDTEAFF. This sequence joins TRBV7-9 and TRBJ1-1; maybe TRBD1 (6 bases). The V end lost 4 bases, the J end lost 5 bases, and 20 bases lay between the germline ends. This CDR3 region has 16 residues. Germline V gene data show CDR1 as SEHNR and CDR2 as FQNEAQ (reference sequence).

V gene TRBV7-6 combines with J gene TRBJ2-2; 7 nucleotides match TRBD2. Trimming at V came to 5 bases and at J to 6 bases, leaving 12 bases not matched to a gene. The CDR3 covers 16 residues. CDR1 SGHVS and CDR2 FNYEAQ come from the germline V gene. The CDR3 region is CASSPAGLVLAGELFF. The DNA of the CDR3 is TGTGCCAGCAGCCCTGCAGGACTAGTGTTAGCCGGGGAGCTGTTTTTT.

The gene calls are TRBV27 and TRBJ2-1; possibly TRBD1 for D (5 bases). The germline V gene encodes CDR1 MNHEY and CDR2 SMNVEV (reference sequence). The CDR3 loop spans 15 amino acids. V shed 2 bases and J shed 0 bases, with 8 bases lying between them. The CDR3 DNA reads TGTGCCAGCAGTTTAGGGGCTCCCTCCTACAATGAGCAGTTCTTC. Its protein is CASSLGAPSYNEQFF.